This T cell receptor beta chain is from a study of human T cells and chemical hapten exposure. This CDR3 comprises 15 residues. The junction had 15 bases not matched to a gene; V was cut back by 11 bases and J by 6 bases. CDR1 is ENHRY and CDR2 is SYGVKD in the germline V gene. This clonotype was seen ten or more times. One entry per CDR3 protein, called by TCRdb with MiXCR from the RACE reads. The sample contains about 49,000 distinct CDR3 sequences, around 9% of which appear only once. As for time point: patch test 1, 2 weeks after DPC sensitization. Treatment meaning: therapeutic diphenylcyclopropenone sensitization with weekly scalp DPC.

The sequence was collected from a woman aged 45-65 years with alopecia areata. Some clones in this sample may be carry-over from other donors' samples. This specimen was whole blood, taken in connection with sensitization to the hapten diphenylcyclopropenone (DPC). The chain is built from TRBV10-3 and TRBJ1-2; 10 nucleotides line up with TRBD1. CDR3 amino acids: CAAAGDRQGANGYTF. The CDR3 DNA is TGTGCCGCCGCGGGGGATCGACAGGGGGCGAATGGCTACACCTTC.